This T cell receptor (beta chain) is drawn from a study of cytomegalovirus exposure and HLA in healthy donors. Study background: Earlier results showed 120 million or so unique TCR beta sequences derived from some 180 million T cells.

Trimming shortened V by 4 bases and J by 5 bases, and 14 bases separated the two germline ends. CDR1 is LGHNA and CDR2 is YNFKEQ in the germline V gene. The CDR3 is made up of 15 amino acids. To note about this clone: What it recognizes is unknown.

Points from the study as a whole: Later analysis identified a missense DCLRE1C variant that was linked to TCR beta V- and J-gene trimming. Most of the TCR beta V segments (in an earlier analysis) were productive either about 90% or about 30% of the time. Cytomegalovirus status, reportedly, was diagnosed with high specificity and sensitivity by the classifier.

The PCR employed 60 Vbeta primers together with 13 Jbeta primers. Only in-frame clones appear in the TCRdb table, and some are missing; sequencing was by immunoSEQ multiplex PCR. The sample carries tens of thousands of clones, about 79% recorded once. This receptor was identified in a man aged 65-85 years in good health and CMV-seropositive. The sequencing input was PBMCs. The chain carries TRBV4-2 and TRBJ1-4, with a tentative D call TRBD1 (5 bases). For the CDR3, the DNA is TGTGCCAGCAGCCCCCCCGGCAGGGAAAATGAAAAACTGTTTTTT. Encoded protein: CASSPPGRENEKLFF.